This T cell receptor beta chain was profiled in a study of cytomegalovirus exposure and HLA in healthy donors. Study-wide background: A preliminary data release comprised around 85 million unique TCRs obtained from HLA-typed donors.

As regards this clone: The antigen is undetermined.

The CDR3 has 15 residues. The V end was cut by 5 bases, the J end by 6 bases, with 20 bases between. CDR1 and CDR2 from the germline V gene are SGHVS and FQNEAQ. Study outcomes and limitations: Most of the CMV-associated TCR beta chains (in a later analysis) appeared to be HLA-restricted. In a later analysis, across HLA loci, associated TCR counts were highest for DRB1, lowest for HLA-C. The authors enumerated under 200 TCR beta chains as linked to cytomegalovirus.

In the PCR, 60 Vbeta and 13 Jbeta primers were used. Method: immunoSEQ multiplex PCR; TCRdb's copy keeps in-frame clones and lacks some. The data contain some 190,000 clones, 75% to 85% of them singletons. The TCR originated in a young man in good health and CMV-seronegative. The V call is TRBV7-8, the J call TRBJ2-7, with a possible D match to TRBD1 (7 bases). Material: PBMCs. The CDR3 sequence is CASSIRKDREAEQYF. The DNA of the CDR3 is TGTGCCAGCAGCATCAGAAAAGACAGGGAGGCCGAGCAGTACTTC.